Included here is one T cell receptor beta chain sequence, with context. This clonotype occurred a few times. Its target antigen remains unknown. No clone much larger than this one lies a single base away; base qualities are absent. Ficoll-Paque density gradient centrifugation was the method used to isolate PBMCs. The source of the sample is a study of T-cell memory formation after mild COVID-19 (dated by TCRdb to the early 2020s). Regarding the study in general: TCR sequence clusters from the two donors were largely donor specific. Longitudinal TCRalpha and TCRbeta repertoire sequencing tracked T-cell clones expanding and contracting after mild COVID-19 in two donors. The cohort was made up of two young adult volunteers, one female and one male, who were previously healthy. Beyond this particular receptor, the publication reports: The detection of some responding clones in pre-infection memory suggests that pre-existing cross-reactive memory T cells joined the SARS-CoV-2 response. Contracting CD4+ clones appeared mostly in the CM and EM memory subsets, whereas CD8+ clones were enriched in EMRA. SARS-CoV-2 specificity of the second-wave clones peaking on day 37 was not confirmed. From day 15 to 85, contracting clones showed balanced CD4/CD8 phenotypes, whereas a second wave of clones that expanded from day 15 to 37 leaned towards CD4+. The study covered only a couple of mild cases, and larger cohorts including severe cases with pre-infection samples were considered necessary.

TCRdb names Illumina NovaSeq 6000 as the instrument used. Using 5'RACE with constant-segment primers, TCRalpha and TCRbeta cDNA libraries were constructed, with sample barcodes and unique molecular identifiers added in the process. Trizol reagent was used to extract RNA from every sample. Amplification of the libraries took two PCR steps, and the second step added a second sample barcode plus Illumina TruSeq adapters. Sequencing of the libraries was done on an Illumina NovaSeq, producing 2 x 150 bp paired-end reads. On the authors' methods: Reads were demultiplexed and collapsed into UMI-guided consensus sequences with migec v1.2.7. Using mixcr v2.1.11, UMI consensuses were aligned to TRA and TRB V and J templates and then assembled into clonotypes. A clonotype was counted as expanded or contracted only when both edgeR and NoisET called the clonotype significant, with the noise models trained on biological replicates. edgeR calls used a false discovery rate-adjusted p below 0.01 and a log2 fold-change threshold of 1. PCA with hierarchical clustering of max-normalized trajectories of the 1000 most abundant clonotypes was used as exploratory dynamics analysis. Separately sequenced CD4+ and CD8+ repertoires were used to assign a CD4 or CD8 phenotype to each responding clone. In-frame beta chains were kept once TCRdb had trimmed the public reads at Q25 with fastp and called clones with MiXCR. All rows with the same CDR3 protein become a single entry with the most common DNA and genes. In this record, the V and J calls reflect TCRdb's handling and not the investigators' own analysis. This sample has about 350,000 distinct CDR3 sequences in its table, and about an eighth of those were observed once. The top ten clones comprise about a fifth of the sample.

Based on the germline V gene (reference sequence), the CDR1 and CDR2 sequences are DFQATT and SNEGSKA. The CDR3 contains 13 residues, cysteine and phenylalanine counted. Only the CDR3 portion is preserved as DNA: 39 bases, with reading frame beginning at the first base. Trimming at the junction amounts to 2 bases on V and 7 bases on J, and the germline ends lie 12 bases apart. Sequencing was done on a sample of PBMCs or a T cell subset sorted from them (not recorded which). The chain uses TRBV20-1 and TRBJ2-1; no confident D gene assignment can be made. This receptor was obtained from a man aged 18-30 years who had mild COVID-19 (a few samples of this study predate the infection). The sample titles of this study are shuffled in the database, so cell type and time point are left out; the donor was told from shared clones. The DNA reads TGCAGTGCTAGAAGCCCGTTGGCAAATGAGCAGTTCTTC. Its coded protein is CSARSPLANEQFF.